The 10 T cell receptor beta chains listed next were all sequenced from one sample in a study of vaccination and CD4 T cells after COVID-19. The antigens these receptors bind are not known. Sequence data for DNA of cultured CD4+ T cells were generated by the Oncomine TCR Beta short-read assay. MiXCR, run by TCRdb on the PCR reads, gives a single entry per CDR3 protein. The repertoire holds roughly 11,000 distinct CDR3 sequences, with roughly 64% as singletons. The sample's treatment: approximately 11-day PBMC culture with coronavirus spike peptide pools or control peptides (ViraFEST assay). Sequenced material: CD4+ T cells from blood, cultured in vitro. These receptors originate from a human donor who had recovered from COVID-19.

The chain uses TRBV2 and TRBJ1-3; weak D call: TRBD1 (5 bases). The CDR3 has 15 amino acids. Germline CDR1 SNHLY, CDR2 FYNNEI. V was pared by 4 bases and J by 3 bases, with 13 bases between. The DNA for the CDR3 is TGTGCCAGCAGTGTGGGGGGTAGTGGTGGAAACACCATATATTTT. This codes for CASSVGGSGGNTIYF. Full variable domain (remainder filled in from reference TRBV2 and TRBJ1-3): EPEVTQTPSHQVTQMGQEVILRCVPISNHLYFYWYRQILGQKVEFLVSFYNNEISEKSEIFDDQFSVERPDGSNFTLKIRSTKLEDSAMYFCASSVGGSGGNTIYFGEGSWLTVV.

The chain links TRBV6-1 to TRBJ2-7; 14 nucleotides agree with TRBD2. Unmatched junction bases numbered 4, after V lost 6 bases and J lost 0 bases. This CDR3 is built from 16 residues. Germline-derived CDR1 and CDR2 are MNHNS and SASEGT. The DNA of the CDR3 is TGTGCCAGCAGAGGGACTAGCGGGGGACCCTCCTACGAGCAGTACTTC. The encoded protein is CASRGTSGGPSYEQYF.

The J gene is TRBJ1-1, the V gene TRBV2; perhaps TRBD1 as D (6 bases). V was shortened by 7 bases and J by 7 bases, with 16 bases between the two germline ends. CDR3 size: 13 residues. CDR1 and CDR2 (germline): SNHLY, FYNNEI. CDR3 residues: CASKGELGVEAFF. CDR3 DNA sequence: TGTGCCAGCAAGGGGGAATTGGGGGTTGAAGCTTTCTTT.

This clonotype was counted a few times. The rearrangement links TRBV7-9 to TRBJ2-3; D is uncertain. The CDR3 consists of 16 residues. V was pared by 2 bases and J by 0 bases, with 12 bases between. Germline V gene sequence: CDR1 SEHNR, CDR2 FQNEAQ (reference sequence). The CDR3 coding sequence is TGTGCCAGCAGCTTACTAAAAGGGCCGAGCACAGATACGCAGTATTTT. Protein sequence: CASSLLKGPSTDTQYF.

The chain links TRBV30 to TRBJ1-5; D is ambiguous. V lost 2 bases, J lost 3 bases, and 11 bases lay in between. The germline CDR1 and CDR2 sequences are GTSNPN and SVGIG (reference sequence). The CDR3 is 14 amino acids. This CDR3 reads CAWSPGGLNQPQHF. In DNA form, the CDR3 reads TGTGCCTGGAGTCCCGGAGGCCTCAATCAGCCCCAGCATTTT.

This chain links TRBV7-3 with TRBJ1-6; the D is unclear. This CDR3 contains 14 residues. Germline CDR1 SGHTA, CDR2 FQGTGA. Trimming took off 3 bases at V and 7 bases at J, with 10 bases between the two ends. The CDR3 region is CASSLRMTNSPLHF. The DNA for the CDR3 is TGTGCCAGCAGCTTGAGGATGACCAATTCACCCCTCCACTTT.

This chain joins TRBV7-2 and TRBJ2-1; 10 nucleotides line up with TRBD1. Germline CDR1 reads SGHTA; CDR2 reads FQGNSA. This CDR3 region has 13 residues. V trimming: 4 bases; J trimming: 6 bases; junction bases outside the gene matches: 0. The CDR3 DNA sequence: TGTGCCAGCAGCTGGGACAGGGGCAATGAGCAGTTCTTC. It yields the protein CASSWDRGNEQFF.

The chain has TRBV6-5 and TRBJ2-6; no clear D. There are 17 residues in the CDR3. Trimming left V 0 bases short and J 2 bases short, with 11 bases between. The germline gives CDR1 MNHEY, CDR2 SVGAGI. The CDR3 DNA reads TGTGCCAGCAGTTACTCAGGCATGGCAACTGGGGCCAACGTCCTGACTTTC. Protein sequence: CASSYSGMATGANVLTF.

This rearrangement joins TRBV2 to TRBJ1-1; TRBD1 might be the D (5 bases). V was shortened by 7 bases and J by 1 base, with 10 bases between the two germline ends. In germline, CDR1 is SNHLY, CDR2 FYNNEI. The CDR3 runs to 13 residues. The CDR3 reads CASKRDSNTEAFF. The DNA for the CDR3 is TGTGCCAGCAAACGGGACTCGAACACTGAAGCTTTCTTT.

This chain uses TRBV20-1 with TRBJ1-2; D is undetermined. Trimming shortened V by 4 bases and J by 1 base, and 13 bases separated the two germline ends. Germline V gene data show CDR1 as DFQATT and CDR2 as SNEGSKA (reference sequence). This CDR3 spans 14 amino acids. In DNA form, the CDR3 reads TGCAGTGCTAAAAAGGACGGGAGTAACTATGGCTACACCTTC. Translated, it gives CSAKKDGSNYGYTF.